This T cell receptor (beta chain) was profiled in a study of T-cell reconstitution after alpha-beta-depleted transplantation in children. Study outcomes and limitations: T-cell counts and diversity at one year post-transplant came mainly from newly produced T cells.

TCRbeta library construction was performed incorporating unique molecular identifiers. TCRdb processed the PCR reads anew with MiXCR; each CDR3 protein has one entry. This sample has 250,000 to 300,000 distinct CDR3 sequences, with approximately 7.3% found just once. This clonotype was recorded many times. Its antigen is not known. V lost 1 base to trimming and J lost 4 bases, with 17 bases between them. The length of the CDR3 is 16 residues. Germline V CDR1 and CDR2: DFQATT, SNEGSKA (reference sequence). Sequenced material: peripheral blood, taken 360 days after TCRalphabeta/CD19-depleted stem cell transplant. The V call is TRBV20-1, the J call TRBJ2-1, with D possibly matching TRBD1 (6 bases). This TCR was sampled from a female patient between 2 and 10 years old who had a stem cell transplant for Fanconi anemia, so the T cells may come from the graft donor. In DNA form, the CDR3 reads TGCAGTGCTAGAGTCGGGGTACAGGGACGTTACAATGAGCAGTTCTTC. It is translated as CSARVGVQGRYNEQFF.